What follows describes a single T cell receptor (beta chain). TCRdb's copy holds only in-frame clones and misses some; the assay was immunoSEQ multiplex PCR. The repertoire consists of under 25,000 clones, with 75% to 85% occurring once and the leading ten covering about 38%. The sample comes from a study of sequential checkpoint blockade in melanoma. Described treatment: randomized to nivolumab then ipilimumab (arm A) or the reverse (arm B). No patient had prior DNA-damaging chemotherapy. From thawed PBMCs, live CD3+CD8+ cells negative for CD19 and CD56 were sorted. The sequence derives from a human donor with melanoma. The specimen comprised CD8+ T cells sorted from blood (inferred from file names), sampled from a patient given nivolumab and ipilimumab in sequence.

The DNA of the CDR3 is TGTGCCAGCAGCTTAGTCCCGACACCCCACTATAATTCACCCCTCCACTTT. Translating gives CASSLVPTPHYNSPLHF. The gene calls are TRBV7-8 and TRBJ1-6, with D unclear. This CDR3 is 17 amino acids long. The germline CDR1 and CDR2 sequences are SGHVS and FQNEAQ. The germline V and J ends were trimmed by 1 base and 3 bases, with 13 bases remaining between them.